The clone carrying this T cell receptor beta chain turned up a few times. Its specificity is unknown. This sample stems from a study of regulatory T cells in long-lasting Graves disease. The study, taken as a whole, reports: Public clonotype sharing was higher in persistent than newly diagnosed patients.

Building of the TCR beta libraries involved iRepertoire HTBI primers and Arm-PCR of CDR3 regions. TCRdb itself ran the multiplex PCR reads through MiXCR, one entry per CDR3 protein. The repertoire includes 400,000 to 500,000 distinct CDR3 sequences, less than 15% of them detected once, and approximately 15% sits in the top ten. This CDR3 has 13 amino acids. Deletions cut 6 bases from V and 0 bases from J, with 6 bases between. Sample time point: newly diagnosed GD, antithyroid drugs for less than 3 months. From RNA extracted from PBMCs, the TCR library was made. In addition, the sample was reused for a study of T cells in Graves' hyperthyroidism and ophthalmopathy.

The source was peripheral blood mononuclear cells (PBMCs), collected at new diagnosis, from a patient treated with antithyroid drugs. The V and J genes are TRBV12-3 or TRBV12-4 and TRBJ1-3; D is undetermined. The sequence derives from a woman between 45 and 65 years old with Graves disease. CDR3: CASRTRSGNTIYF. In nucleotides, the CDR3 is TGTGCCAGCAGAACCCGCTCTGGAAACACCATATATTTT.